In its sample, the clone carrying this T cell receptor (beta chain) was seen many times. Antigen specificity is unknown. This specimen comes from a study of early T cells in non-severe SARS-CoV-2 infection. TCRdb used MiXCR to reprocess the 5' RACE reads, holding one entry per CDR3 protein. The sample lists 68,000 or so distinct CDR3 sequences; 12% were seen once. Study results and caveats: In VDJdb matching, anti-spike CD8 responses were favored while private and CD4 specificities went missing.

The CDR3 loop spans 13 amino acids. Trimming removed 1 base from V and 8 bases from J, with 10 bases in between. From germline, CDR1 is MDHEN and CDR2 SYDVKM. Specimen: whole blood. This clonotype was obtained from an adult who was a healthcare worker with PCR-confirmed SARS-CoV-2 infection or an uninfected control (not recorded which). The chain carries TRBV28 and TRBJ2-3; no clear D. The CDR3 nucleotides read TGTGCCAGCAGTTTATCCGAGCGAGGTACGCAGTATTTT. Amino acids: CASSLSERGTQYF.